The source of this TCR beta chain is a study of T cell responses to AZD1222 COVID-19 vaccine. V lost 3 bases to trimming and J lost 4 bases, with 15 bases between them. The V gene's germline CDR1 is MDHEN and CDR2 SYDVKM. This CDR3 is 15 amino acids long. TCRdb keeps only in-frame clones here, not all; method: immunoSEQ multiplex PCR. The sample lists 150,000 to 200,000 clones, roughly 87% occurring once. The material was peripheral blood, obtained on day 0 of AZD1222 vaccination. The gene calls are TRBV28 and TRBJ1-2, with a tentative D call TRBD1 (5 bases). The clonotype comes from an adult in good health. The chain's CDR3 is CASSLPSGLLYGYTF. DNA for the CDR3: TGTGCCAGCAGTTTGCCGTCAGGGCTCCTCTATGGCTACACCTTC.